A few counts support the clone carrying this T cell receptor (beta chain). This sample is drawn from a study of blood T cell repertoires in COVID-19. Study context: Samples of COVID-19 (acute and convalescent) were obtained from the United States, Italy and Spain. From T cells, B-cell-depleted T cells, or PBMCs came the material, which was cDNA or gDNA.

Here immunoSEQ multiplex PCR was the method, and the copy in TCRdb shows in-frame clones only, minus some. Of about 230,000 clones listed, 70% to 90% are singletons. J lost 10 bases, V lost 6 bases, and 10 bases had no gene match. Germline V lookup: CDR1 MRHNA, CDR2 SNTAGT. The CDR3 covers 15 residues. The TCR sequence derives from an older woman with active or convalescent COVID-19. The chain is built from TRBV6-4 and TRBJ2-1; 12 bases line up with TRBD2. Material for sequencing was peripheral blood. The CDR3: CASRPYHGLAGEQFF. CDR3 DNA: TGTGCCAGCAGACCCTACCACGGACTAGCGGGGGAGCAGTTCTTC.